This T cell receptor beta chain is drawn from a study of post-analysis software for immune sequencing data. The study, taken as a whole, reports: Roughly 5 TRBV segments, including TRBV5-6, TRBV5-1 and TRBV20-1, were more frequent in patients than controls. Under F measure analysis, samples from one preparation batch co-clustered strongly.

Deletions cut 1 base from V and 3 bases from J, with 10 bases between. There are 14 residues in the CDR3. Germline V CDR1 and CDR2: SGHVS, FQNEAQ. Carried by the TCR beta cDNA libraries were unique molecular identifiers. Researchers reported some 500,000 cDNA molecules coming from around 1 to 10 million T cells. One entry per CDR3 protein results from TCRdb running MiXCR on the PCR reads. The table shows about 540,000 distinct CDR3 sequences, with roughly 34% occurring only once. In this sample, this clonotype turned up a few times. What it binds is unknown. The sequencing sample was made of blood. This clonotype originated in a girl between 2 and 17 years old with multiple sclerosis. The V and J genes are TRBV7-8 and TRBJ2-7; D is unclear. CDR3 nucleotides: TGTGCCAGCAGCTTAGATCGCCGTAACTACGAGCAGTACTTC. The encoded protein is CASSLDRRNYEQYF.